A selection of T cell receptor beta chains follows, all from one sample in a study of blood T cell repertoires in COVID-19. Sequencing was performed with immunoSEQ multiplex PCR; in TCRdb, only in-frame clones are kept and a portion is missing. Of a few hundred thousand clones in the sample, approximately 87% were seen once. The sequenced sample was peripheral blood. Receptors were obtained from a woman aged 50 to 65 who had recovered from COVID-19. Both conserved end residues are trimmed from each CDR3. Each record gives: V gene, CDR3 protein.

TRBV6-5 | ASSLQGTVQETQY
TRBV6-6 | ASSYGRVDQPQH
TRBV15 | ATSRSYTDTQY
TRBV27 | ASSLSRGAEQF
TRBV7-2 | ASSYKGAGNSPLH
TRBV2 | ASSVVEDYGYT
TRBV7-8 | ASSSNLVSMNTEAF
TRBV28 | ASSIRGYKQY
TRBV19 | ASSTGQGDNSPLH
TRBV7-2 | ASSLVRDRIQPQH
TRBV4-2 | ASSQVAENTEAF
TRBV3-1/TRBV3-2 | ASSQVLRGGPDTQY
TRBV4-2 | ASSQVRTGIPETQY
TRBV6-5 | ASRGGVGTEAF
TRBV9 | ASSVRGNYGYT
TRBV7-9 | ASSLAGEYGYT
TRBV5-8 | ASSLDGTNEKLF
TRBV6-4 | ATRAGVNTGELF